This is a list of T cell receptor beta chains from one sample in a study of control samples from healthy donors and cancer patients. Produced via immunoSEQ multiplex PCR; TCRdb's table is partial and in-frame only. The sample shows about 140,000 clones, under 95% of them seen only once. Sequencing used blood. These receptor sequences come from a middle-aged man in good health. Both conserved end residues are part of each CDR3. The size entry is marked missing in some rows and otherwise reads once, few, many or a size class.

j_gene	abundance	len	v_gene	CDR3aa
TRBJ1-1	NA	14	TRBV2	CASGGQWKNTEAFF
TRBJ2-7	NA	11	TRBV5-1	CASSLGYEQYF
TRBJ2-2	NA	16	TRBV5-4	CASSLAGTIKTGELFF
TRBJ1-2	NA	14	TRBV6-2/TRBV6-3	CASSYLGRAAGYTF
TRBJ2-7	NA	13	TRBV5-4	CASSFRGAREQYF
TRBJ2-3	NA	13	TRBV2	CASSEKLTDTQYF
TRBJ2-7	NA	13	TRBV6-6	CASSYNRGYEQYF
TRBJ1-5	NA	14	TRBV6-5	CASSLQGSNQPQHF
TRBJ1-1	NA	13	TRBV15	CATSRGADTEAFF
TRBJ1-2	NA	15	TRBV28	CASSLLAETYYGYTF
TRBJ1-5	NA	14	TRBV7-8	CASSPREPTQPQHF
TRBJ2-3	NA	17	TRBV7-3	CASSLMASGRDTDTQYF
TRBJ2-2	NA	12	TRBV28	CASSLSAGELFF
TRBJ1-1	NA	13	TRBV6-5	CASSLGLNTEAFF
TRBJ2-2	NA	17	TRBV30	CAWSSGISGSKGGELFF
TRBJ2-1	NA	13	TRBV5-6	CASSLGGSNEQFF
TRBJ1-1	NA	14	TRBV6-6	CASILSGGGTEAFF
TRBJ1-6	NA	15	TRBV2	CASNQPGQSQKSLHF
TRBJ2-2	NA	15	TRBV25-1	CASSPMRTSTGELFF
TRBJ1-3	NA	15	TRBV10-3	CAISESLDTGNTIYF
TRBJ1-3	NA	17	TRBV5-1	CASSLAGTALGGNTIYF
TRBJ2-4	NA	24	TRBV1	CTSSQEIETGLSMLTDLAKNIQYF
TRBJ2-1	once	14	TRBV3-1/TRBV3-2	CASRDGSLHNEQFF
TRBJ1-4	NA	14	TRBV7-8	CASSVGTGGEKLFF
TRBJ1-6	NA	15	TRBV9	CASSAGSETNSPLHF
TRBJ1-3	NA	15	TRBV5-4	CASRRDANSGNTIYF
TRBJ1-1	NA	15	TRBV4-1	CASSQVLGINTEAFF
TRBJ1-6	NA	14	TRBV6-1	CASSEVWGNSPLHF
TRBJ1-1	once	14	TRBV6-5	CASNQNTGYTEAFF
TRBJ1-4	once	17	TRBV3-1/TRBV3-2	CASSQGLGWQINEKLFF
TRBJ2-7	NA	14	TRBV9	CASSAWGSSYEQYF
TRBJ1-1	once	15	TRBV21-1	CASSRDGASNTEAFF
TRBJ1-4	NA	15	TRBV3-1/TRBV3-2	CASSHAGRINEKLFF
TRBJ2-3	NA	15	TRBV19	CASSPWSGKGDTQYF
TRBJ1-2	once	16	TRBV7-2	CASSLGPKGDNYGYTF
TRBJ2-4	once	15	TRBV7-2	CASSLFSGAGNIQYF
TRBJ1-1	NA	14	TRBV14	CASSQELKGTEAFF